This is a list of T cell receptor beta chains from one sample in a study of Ad26.COV2.S vaccination and SARS-CoV-2 variants. Here immunoSEQ multiplex PCR was the method, and the copy in TCRdb shows in-frame clones only, minus some. The data hold 300,000 to 400,000 clones, with about 88% observed a single time. Sequences were derived from peripheral blood, sampled in a trial of Ad26.COV2.S vaccine versus placebo. The receptor source for this set is a person aged 18-65 years who received the Ad26.COV2.S COVID-19 vaccine or a placebo. CDR3s include the opening cysteine and the closing phenylalanine or tryptophan.

cdr3_aa | cdr3_length | v_call
CASNEVESYGYTF | 13 | TRBV19
CASSSGLAGGPGELFF | 16 | TRBV5-1
CASSYRSAGGSYNSPLHF | 18 | TRBV27
CASSMLAGGIGHEQYF | 16 | TRBV27
CASSDSGLGSSYNEQFF | 17 | TRBV6-4
CASGPGQGAFYEQYF | 15 | TRBV7-2
CASSRSSYEQYF | 12 | TRBV2
CASSVSGNSPLHF | 13 | TRBV5-1
CASSVLGGEVETQYF | 15 | TRBV9
CASSSSQNTEAFF | 13 | TRBV7-2
CASSQEYYGYTF | 12 | TRBV2
CASSQGGLAGVWDTQYF | 17 | TRBV4-1
CASSLSGLLMNTEAFF | 16 | TRBV7-8
CASSYSGAGANVLTF | 15 | TRBV6-5
CASSSDSYETQYF | 13 | TRBV11-2
CASSSTRTSGSSNYGYTF | 18 | TRBV5-1
CASSATGSGYGYTF | 14 | TRBV9
CASSFPRGIEQFF | 13 | TRBV11-2
CASRDHNTGELFF | 13 | TRBV6-5
CASSARSGGQRELFF | 15 | TRBV19
CASSPQRQTANTEAFF | 16 | TRBV18
CASSSGQYNEKLFF | 14 | TRBV28
CASSAPGQGYEQYF | 14 | TRBV9
CASSQGLAGTGTNTQYF | 17 | TRBV6-6
CASSYLDGTGADTQYF | 16 | TRBV6-2/TRBV6-3
CASSLLTGSSYNEQFF | 16 | TRBV5-6
CASSHGRLAASTDTQYF | 17 | TRBV4-3
CASRLAGGSYNEQFF | 15 | TRBV5-4
CASSEPQALLADTQYF | 16 | TRBV2
CASSRDRGPGTQYF | 14 | TRBV16
CASSLETGSNEKLFF | 15 | TRBV7-8
CAIGGGQQETQYF | 13 | TRBV10-3
CASSKTGVVRNSPLHF | 16 | TRBV5-6
CASSLEGRDEAFF | 13 | TRBV5-1
CASSRHPGQGLDGTEAFF | 18 | TRBV27
CASLRGTGNSPLHF | 14 | TRBV28
CARNILPGQHF | 11 | TRBV5-3
CASSQRSGGPNTGELFF | 17 | TRBV4-2
CASSLIGQGYNEQFF | 15 | TRBV5-6
CATSASDRADTEAFF | 15 | TRBV24-1
CASSQGTATGELFF | 14 | TRBV3-1/TRBV3-2
CASTWDSLNTEAFF | 14 | TRBV2
CASSRRLAGESYNEQFF | 17 | TRBV4-1
CASSFRVDTEAFF | 13 | TRBV7-3
CASSWDRGGYEQYF | 14 | TRBV6-5
CASSPPMTGNTEAFF | 15 | TRBV18
CASSLTAYSGNTIYF | 15 | TRBV5-1
CASSQGRTSGDEQYF | 15 | TRBV4-3
CASSLGQGIGYTF | 13 | TRBV5-6
CASSLSAGSIGYTF | 14 | TRBV28
CASSRTGTTRTEAFF | 15 | TRBV2
CASTTWATNEKLFF | 14 | TRBV19